These 21 T cell receptor beta chains were all obtained from the same sample, sequenced in a study of cytomegalovirus exposure and HLA in healthy donors. Researchers ran the PCR with 60 Vbeta and 13 Jbeta primers. Sequencing was performed with immunoSEQ multiplex PCR; in TCRdb, only in-frame clones are kept and a portion is missing. The sample lists more than 100,000 clones; roughly 80% were seen once. Sequenced input: PBMCs. The receptors originated from a man in his 60s in good health and CMV-seropositive.

The V gene is TRBV11-2, the J gene TRBJ1-5; D ambiguous. The germline V gene encodes CDR1 SGHAT and CDR2 FQNNGV. Deletions cut 2 bases from V and 4 bases from J, with 12 bases between. The CDR3 sequence is 15 residues long. As DNA, the CDR3 is TGTGCCAGCAGCTTATGGGCAGGAATTAATCAGCCCCAGCATTTT. It translates to CASSLWAGINQPQHF.

The V call is TRBV10-2, the J call TRBJ1-4; 7 bases align to TRBD1. The ends lost 6 bases at V and 6 bases at J; junction bases unmatched: 4. Per germline, CDR1 WSHSY and CDR2 SAAADI. This CDR3 has 13 residues. The CDR3 protein is CASRQGVDEKLFF. The DNA for the CDR3 is TGCGCCAGCAGGCAGGGGGTGGATGAAAAACTGTTTTTT.

The rearrangement joins TRBV4-1 to TRBJ2-2, with 10 bases matching TRBD2. Germline V CDR1 and CDR2: MGHRA, YSYEKL. The trim removed 4 bases at V and 5 bases at J, leaving 7 bases unmatched. The CDR3 is 16 amino acids. The CDR3 bases are TGCGCCAGCAGCCTCGTAGCGGGGGGCCGAACCGGGGAGCTGTTTTTT. It is translated as CASSLVAGGRTGELFF.

This rearrangement joins TRBV5-1 to TRBJ2-3, with 8 positions matching TRBD2. CDR1 SGHRS and CDR2 YFSETQ come from the germline V gene. The length of the CDR3 is 16 residues. The trim removed 3 bases at V and 2 bases at J, leaving 8 bases unmatched. The CDR3 nucleotides read TGCGCCAGCAGCTCCACTGGCGGGAGGCTCACAGATACGCAGTATTTT. Its translation is CASSSTGGRLTDTQYF.

The chain employs TRBV6-1 and TRBJ1-5; a weak D match, TRBD1 (6 bases). This CDR3 is built from 14 residues. V gave up 5 bases and J gave up 8 bases, with 16 bases separating them. Germline V gene data show CDR1 as MNHNS and CDR2 as SASEGT. This CDR3 reads CASSSFRGGKPQHF. The CDR3 DNA reads as TGTGCCAGCAGTTCCTTTCGAGGGGGAAAGCCCCAGCATTTT.

This chain connects TRBV27 to TRBJ1-1, with unresolved D. V was pared by 4 bases and J by 0 bases, with 12 bases between. CDR3 length: 15 amino acids. Germline V gives CDR1 MNHEY, CDR2 SMNVEV (reference sequence). The chain's CDR3 is CASSSFSNLNTEAFF. The CDR3 DNA reads as TGTGCCAGCAGTTCGTTTAGTAACTTGAACACTGAAGCTTTCTTT.

The chain has TRBV5-1 and TRBJ2-1; 8 bases align to TRBD1. The CDR3 contains 15 residues. Germline assignment: CDR1 SGHRS and CDR2 YFSETQ. With 4 bases clipped from V and 3 bases from J, the junction kept 6 bases outside the gene matches. The CDR3 sequence: CASSLTGDHYNEQFF. CDR3 coding DNA: TGCGCCAGCAGCCTGACAGGGGACCACTACAATGAGCAGTTCTTC. Full variable domain (rest looked up from reference TRBV5-1 and TRBJ2-1): KAGVTQTPRYLIKTRGQQVTLSCSPISGHRSVSWYQQTPGQGLQFLFEYFSETQRNKGNFPGRFSGRQFSNSRSEMNVSTLELGDSALYLCASSLTGDHYNEQFFGPGTRLTVL.

The V call is TRBV9, the J call TRBJ1-4; 10 bases agree with TRBD1. The V gene end was trimmed by 1 base and the J gene end by 8 bases; junction bases not matched to a gene: 5. The CDR3 has 15 residues. Germline V gives CDR1 SGDLS, CDR2 YYNGEE. This CDR3 is CASSVLGTGEEKLFF. The CDR3 nucleotides are TGTGCCAGCAGCGTATTGGGGACAGGGGAAGAAAAACTGTTTTTT.

The rearrangement joins TRBV2 to TRBJ1-2; 7 nucleotides line up with TRBD1. This CDR3 has 15 amino acids. CDR1 is SNHLY, CDR2 FYNNEI, per germline. The V gene end was trimmed by 3 bases and the J gene end by 4 bases; junction bases not matched to a gene: 8. CDR3 in DNA: TGTGCCAGCAGTGAGGAACAGGGGTGGGCCTATGGCTACACCTTC. This translates into CASSEEQGWAYGYTF.

This clone appeared once. The rearrangement joins TRBV7-6 to TRBJ2-7, with D maybe TRBD1 (6 bases). The CDR3 totals 13 residues. The V gene lost 5 bases and the J gene lost 3 bases, with 11 bases spanning the gap. Germline CDR1 reads SGHVS; CDR2 reads FNYEAQ. The CDR3 coding sequence is TGTGCCAGCAGCCCCGGACAGATCTACGAGCAGTACTTC. Translating it yields CASSPGQIYEQYF.

This clone was seen only a few times. The chain combines TRBV30 with TRBJ1-2; possibly TRBD1 for D (5 bases). Trimming took off 2 bases at V and 5 bases at J, with 12 bases between the two ends. This CDR3 contains 13 residues. The germline V gene encodes CDR1 GTSNPN and CDR2 SVGIG (reference sequence). CDR3 residues: CAWSRDSQYGYTF. In DNA form, the CDR3 reads TGTGCCTGGAGTAGAGACAGCCAGTATGGCTACACCTTC.

The V call is TRBV11-2, the J call TRBJ2-2, with 13 nucleotides matching TRBD2. Germline V gene sequence: CDR1 SGHAT, CDR2 FQNNGV. The CDR3 totals 17 residues. Trimming took 3 bases from V and 6 from J; bases not matched to a gene: 7. For the CDR3, the DNA is TGTGCCAGCAGCTTCCCGCGCGGACTAGCGGGAGCCGGGGAGCTGTTTTTT. Amino acid sequence: CASSFPRGLAGAGELFF.

This clone has more than one count but fewer than ten. The J gene is TRBJ2-7, the V gene TRBV10-3; 8 positions match TRBD2. The V gene end was trimmed by 2 bases and the J gene end by 6 bases; junction bases not matched to a gene: 3. There are 13 residues in the CDR3. Germline loops: CDR1 ENHRY, CDR2 SYGVKD. The CDR3 region is CAISEVAGSEQYF. As DNA, the CDR3 is TGTGCCATCAGTGAGGTAGCGGGGAGCGAGCAGTACTTC.

The chain uses TRBV9 and TRBJ2-7, with 7 bases lining up with TRBD1. After removal of 4 bases from V and 7 bases from J, the junction contained 14 bases not matched to a gene. The germline V gene encodes CDR1 SGDLS and CDR2 YYNGEE. This CDR3 is 15 amino acids long. The CDR3 DNA reads as TGTGCCAGCAGCAGAACCGGGACAGAAGGGGTGGAGCAGTACTTC. Its protein is CASSRTGTEGVEQYF.

The chain employs TRBV7-8 and TRBJ1-2; TRBD1 agrees at 9 bases. Germline V gives CDR1 SGHVS, CDR2 FQNEAQ. The CDR3 covers 13 residues. J was trimmed by 7 bases and V by 5 bases; bases with no gene match: 5. CDR3 in DNA: TGTGCCAGCAGCCCGGACAGGGGAGGTGGCTACACCTTC. It codes for CASSPDRGGGYTF.

The genes are TRBV7-3 and TRBJ2-7, with a possible D match to TRBD1 (5 bases). This CDR3 region has 13 residues. V dropped 5 bases and J dropped 9 bases, with 17 bases sitting between them. Germline V lookup: CDR1 SGHTA, CDR2 FQGTGA. The CDR3 DNA sequence: TGTGCCAGCAGCCCTATCCCAGGGATCAGGCAGTACTTC. This sequence encodes CASSPIPGIRQYF.

The gene calls are TRBV30 and TRBJ2-1; D remains unclear. Trimming took 5 bases from V and 7 from J, leaving 15 bases between them. Germline-derived CDR1 and CDR2 are GTSNPN and SVGIG (reference sequence). This CDR3 spans 13 amino acids. The DNA for the CDR3 is TGTGCCTGGGATAAACTATCTCTGAATGAGCAGTTCTTC. It encodes CAWDKLSLNEQFF.

The chain combines TRBV29-1 with TRBJ2-7; unclear D gene. Per germline, CDR1 SQVTM and CDR2 ANQGSEA. The CDR3 spans 12 residues. V was clipped by 4 bases and J by 2 bases, with 9 bases between them. The CDR3 loop reads CSVGYLAYEQYF. For the CDR3, the DNA is TGCAGCGTTGGCTATCTTGCCTACGAGCAGTACTTC.

The chain links TRBV2 to TRBJ1-1; D not resolved. V dropped 5 bases and J dropped 6 bases, with 7 bases sitting between them. The CDR3 is made up of 11 amino acids. Germline CDR1 and CDR2: SNHLY and FYNNEI. In DNA form, the CDR3 reads TGTGCCAGCAGTCGGTTCTCTGAAGCTTTCTTT. Translated: CASSRFSEAFF.

This clone was counted a single time. V and J are TRBV2 and TRBJ1-2; D uncertain. The length of the CDR3 is 13 residues. V was trimmed by 2 bases and J by 2 bases, leaving 6 bases between them. Germline loops: CDR1 SNHLY, CDR2 FYNNEI. CDR3 protein: CASSERENYGYTF. The CDR3 nucleotides read TGTGCCAGCAGTGAACGGGAAAACTATGGCTACACCTTC.

This clone was seen a few times. The genes are TRBV7-9 and TRBJ2-3, with 10 bases matching TRBD1. Germline CDR1 is SEHNR and CDR2 is FQNEAQ (reference sequence). This CDR3 has 15 residues. With V trimmed by 5 bases and J by 3 bases, 5 bases remained unmatched. The DNA of the CDR3 is TGTGCCAGCAGCCCCCGGACAGGGGGGACAGATACGCAGTATTTT. It encodes CASSPRTGGTDTQYF.